The 17 T cell receptor beta chains below all came from one sample that was sequenced in a study of response to subunit inactivated influenza vaccine. Via MiXCR, TCRdb re-called the RT-PCR reads, giving one row per CDR3 protein. Of hundreds of thousands of distinct CDR3 sequences in the sample, 12% are singletons; the top ten hold over 6.5%. The sample in question was non-naive T cells sorted from PBMCs, obtained 14 to 15 days before vaccination. These receptors were collected from a man aged 50 to 59 who received an inactivated influenza vaccine.

This chain joins TRBV20-1 and TRBJ1-5; D gene unclear. The length of the CDR3 is 14 residues. From germline, CDR1 is DFQATT and CDR2 SNEGSKA (reference sequence). V gave up 3 bases and J gave up 3 bases, with 12 bases separating them. CDR3 sequence (DNA): TGCAGTGCTAGGGCGCCGTTCCCCAATCAGCCCCAGCATTTT. As protein: CSARAPFPNQPQHF.

This clonotype was seen a single time. The rearrangement links TRBV19 to TRBJ2-2; D gene unclear. The CDR3 loop spans 11 amino acids. Germline V gene lookup returns CDR1 LNHDA and CDR2 SQIVND (reference sequence). The germline V and J ends were trimmed by 3 bases and 10 bases, with 6 bases remaining between them. The CDR3 coding sequence is TGTGCCAGTAGTATCCGCCTGGAGCTGTTTTTT. Its protein is CASSIRLELFF.

The chain has TRBV6-1 and TRBJ1-6; no clear D gene. Trimming removed 10 bases from V and 8 bases from J, with 21 bases in between. The V gene's germline CDR1 is MNHNS and CDR2 SASEGT. This CDR3 has 15 amino acids. The CDR3 DNA reads as TGTGCCACTCCGCCTGCGGGGTATGTTTATTCACCCCTCCACTTT. Translation gives CATPPAGYVYSPLHF.

This clonotype has just a few counts. The chain links TRBV29-1 to TRBJ1-2, with 7 bases matching TRBD1. This CDR3 contains 11 residues. Germline V CDR1 and CDR2: SQVTM, ANQGSEA. Trimming removed 6 bases from V and 4 bases from J; junction bases left unmatched: 2. The CDR3 here is CSVGQPYGYTF. CDR3 coding DNA: TGCAGCGTGGGACAGCCCTATGGCTACACCTTC.

This clonotype was detected a few times. CDR3 coding DNA: TGCGCCAGCAGCCATGCCGACAGAGTCTACGAGCAGTACTTC. This codes for CASSHADRVYEQYF. The chain uses TRBV4-1 and TRBJ2-7; possible D gene TRBD1, 5 bases. Trimming took 3 bases from V and 3 from J, leaving 12 bases between them. The length of the CDR3 is 14 residues. Germline assignment: CDR1 MGHRA and CDR2 YSYEKL.

V and J are TRBV15 and TRBJ1-4; no reliable D call. With 5 bases removed from V and 6 bases from J, the gap between germline ends came to 19 bases. Germline loops: CDR1 LNHNV, CDR2 YYDKDF (reference sequence). This CDR3 contains 16 residues. The CDR3 DNA reads TGTGCCACCAGCCACCCAACAAGGGTAGAGGATGAAAAACTGTTTTTT. Protein product: CATSHPTRVEDEKLFF.

CDR3 amino acids: CAISESTGGDIQYF. CDR3 nucleotides: TGTGCCATCAGTGAGTCGACAGGGGGGGACATTCAGTACTTC. The V call is TRBV10-3, the J call TRBJ2-4, with TRBD1 matching 9 bases. CDR1 is ENHRY and CDR2 is SYGVKD in the germline V gene. The CDR3 loop spans 14 amino acids. V trimming: 0 bases; J trimming: 8 bases; junction bases outside the gene matches: 2.

The chain uses TRBV24-1 and TRBJ1-5; D gene unclear. V lost 3 bases, J lost 7 bases, and 12 bases lay in between. CDR1 and CDR2 (germline): KGHDR, SFDVKD. The CDR3 extends over 14 amino acids. CDR3 sequence: CATSDSVSGQPQHF. The CDR3 bases are TGTGCCACCAGTGATAGCGTCTCGGGACAGCCCCAGCATTTT.

This clonotype was seen only a few times. The CDR3 reads CASSSDSYYGYTF. The CDR3 nucleotides are TGTGCCAGCAGTTCGGACAGCTACTATGGCTACACCTTC. This rearrangement joins TRBV12-3 or TRBV12-4 to TRBJ1-2; possible D gene TRBD1, 6 bases. This CDR3 is built from 13 residues. Trimming pared 4 bases from V and 3 bases from J, leaving 9 bases between.

The table lists this clonotype with a few counts. The chain couples TRBV12-3 or TRBV12-4 to TRBJ2-7; 10 bases match TRBD1. The CDR3 contains 13 residues. V trimming: 3 bases; J trimming: 5 bases; junction bases outside the gene matches: 1. In DNA form, the CDR3 reads TGTGCCAGCAGTTTCGGGACAGGGGACGAGCAGTACTTC. It codes for CASSFGTGDEQYF.

The sample holds many counts of this clonotype. The chain has TRBV29-1 and TRBJ2-2; 7 bases match TRBD1. Germline CDR1 is SQVTM and CDR2 is ANQGSEA. The trim removed 7 bases at V and 6 bases at J, leaving 5 bases unmatched. The CDR3 length is 12 residues. CDR3 nucleotides: TGCAGCGCCGGACAGGCCTCCGGGGAGCTGTTTTTT. This translates into CSAGQASGELFF.

This clonotype has at least ten counts. V gene TRBV4-2 combines with J gene TRBJ1-1; perhaps TRBD1 as D (5 bases). The CDR3 is 14 amino acids. From germline, CDR1 is LGHNA and CDR2 YNFKEQ. The V gene lost 4 bases and the J gene lost 1 base, with 10 bases spanning the gap. The CDR3 nucleotides are TGTGCCAGCAGCCTGCTAGGGACGAACACTGAAGCTTTCTTT. This encodes CASSLLGTNTEAFF.

This clonotype appeared a few times. The chain uses TRBV27 and TRBJ2-5, with TRBD2 identical over 8 bases. Germline-derived CDR1 and CDR2 are MNHEY and SMNVEV (reference sequence). With 7 bases clipped from V and 2 bases from J, the junction kept 12 bases outside the gene matches. This CDR3 comprises 16 residues. CDR3 protein: CASKGFRAGEQETQYF. The CDR3 DNA is TGTGCCAGCAAGGGCTTTCGAGCGGGAGAACAAGAGACCCAGTACTTC.

The chain carries TRBV5-1 and TRBJ2-1; 7 bases agree with TRBD1. The CDR3 runs 16 residues. Germline V gene data show CDR1 as SGHRS and CDR2 as YFSETQ. Trimming took 0 bases from V and 0 from J; bases not matched to a gene: 3. For the CDR3, the DNA is TGCGCCAGCAGCTTGGTACAGGGGAGCTCCTACAATGAGCAGTTCTTC. Translation: CASSLVQGSSYNEQFF. The whole variable domain, remainder taken from reference TRBV5-1 and TRBJ2-1, is KAGVTQTPRYLIKTRGQQVTLSCSPISGHRSVSWYQQTPGQGLQFLFEYFSETQRNKGNFPGRFSGRQFSNSRSEMNVSTLELGDSALYLCASSLVQGSSYNEQFFGPGTRLTVL.

This clonotype has a handful of counts. This chain links TRBV7-9 with TRBJ1-2; D is possibly TRBD1 (5 bases). The CDR3 has 12 residues. The V gene's germline CDR1 is SEHNR and CDR2 FQNEAQ (reference sequence). The ends were cut back, 3 bases at V and 6 bases at J, with 8 bases in the middle. CDR3 nucleotide sequence: TGTGCCAGCAGCTTCGGGGGAGATGGCTACACCTTC. Its translation: CASSFGGDGYTF.

This clonotype has a count of ten or more. CDR3 loop: CASSQDSRSGANVLTF. For the CDR3, the DNA is TGCGCCAGCAGCCAAGATTCCCGCTCTGGGGCCAACGTCCTGACTTTC. The J gene is TRBJ2-6, the V gene TRBV4-3, with no clear D. In germline, CDR1 is LGHNA, CDR2 YSLEER. CDR3 length equals 16 residues. V was shortened by 0 bases and J by 0 bases, with 6 bases between the two germline ends.

DNA for the CDR3: TGCAGCGTTCGTGCAGGACGGGACGAGCAGTACTTC. This sequence encodes CSVRAGRDEQYF. The genes are TRBV29-1 and TRBJ2-7; no definite D call. Deletions cut 5 bases from V and 5 bases from J, with 13 bases between. Germline lookup yields CDR1 SQVTM and CDR2 ANQGSEA. The CDR3 has 12 amino acids.